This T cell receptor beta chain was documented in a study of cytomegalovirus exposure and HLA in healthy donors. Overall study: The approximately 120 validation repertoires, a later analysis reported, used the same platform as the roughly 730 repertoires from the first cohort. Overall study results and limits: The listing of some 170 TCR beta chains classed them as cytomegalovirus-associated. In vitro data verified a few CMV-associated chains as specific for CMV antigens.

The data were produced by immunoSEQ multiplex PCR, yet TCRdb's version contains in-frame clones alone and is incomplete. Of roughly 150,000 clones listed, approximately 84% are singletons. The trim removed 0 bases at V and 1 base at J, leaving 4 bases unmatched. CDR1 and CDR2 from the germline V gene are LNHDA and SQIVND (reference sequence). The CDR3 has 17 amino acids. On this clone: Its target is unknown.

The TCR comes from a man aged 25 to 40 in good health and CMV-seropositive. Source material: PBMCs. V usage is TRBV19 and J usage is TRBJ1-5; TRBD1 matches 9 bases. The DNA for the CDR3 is TGTGCCAGTAGTATAGATTGGACAGGGGTGAGCAATCAGCCCCAGCATTTT. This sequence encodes CASSIDWTGVSNQPQHF.